The 25 T cell receptor beta chains reported below all come from one sample, sequenced in a study of T-cell memory formation after mild COVID-19. TCRdb independently ran MiXCR on the 5' RACE reads; one entry per CDR3 protein. Of about 430,000 distinct CDR3 sequences detected, more than 20% appear once; the ten largest clones hold 7.5% to 10%. The sequenced material came from PBMCs or a T cell subset sorted from them (not recorded which). The receptors were sampled from an adult woman who had mild COVID-19 (a few samples of this study predate the infection). Cell type and time point are not known.

The chain joins TRBV7-9 to TRBJ1-1; unclear D gene. Germline V gives CDR1 SEHNR, CDR2 FQNEAQ (reference sequence). V lost 1 base and J lost 0, with 6 bases in between. The CDR3 contains 14 residues. The CDR3 here is CASSLDILNTEAFF. The CDR3 region has the DNA TGTGCCAGCAGCTTAGATATTTTGAACACTGAAGCTTTCTTT.

The sample holds a few counts of this clonotype. This chain links TRBV5-1 with TRBJ2-2; D possibly corresponds to TRBD1 (6 bases). Germline V gene lookup returns CDR1 SGHRS and CDR2 YFSETQ. V was pared by 4 bases and J by 1 base, with 11 bases between. The CDR3 consists of 15 residues. The CDR3 DNA follows: TGCGCCAGCAGCGGGTCGACAGGGAACACCGGGGAGCTGTTTTTT. Protein: CASSGSTGNTGELFF.

The chain links TRBV12-3 or TRBV12-4 to TRBJ1-1, with TRBD1 as a possible D gene (6 bases). The V end lost 5 bases, the J end lost 0 bases, and 13 bases lay between the germline ends. The CDR3 is 15 amino acids. The CDR3 nucleotides are TGTGCCAGCAGTCGTCCGGGACACTTGAACACTGAAGCTTTCTTT. The encoded protein is CASSRPGHLNTEAFF.

V and J are TRBV12-3 or TRBV12-4 and TRBJ1-5, with 7 positions matching TRBD1. The CDR3 spans 14 residues. Trimming took 4 bases from V and 6 from J; bases not matched to a gene: 6. CDR3 loop: CASSWDSTTQPQHF. For the CDR3, the DNA is TGTGCCAGCAGTTGGGACAGCACTACTCAGCCCCAGCATTTT.

The chain's CDR3 is CASSQGTSGAETQYF. The DNA of the CDR3 is TGCGCCAGCAGCCAAGGGACTAGCGGGGCAGAGACCCAGTACTTC. This chain joins TRBV4-1 and TRBJ2-5, with TRBD2 matching over 12 bases. The CDR3 covers 15 residues. Per the germline V gene, CDR1 is MGHRA and CDR2 is YSYEKL. V lost 1 base and J lost 4; bases outside the gene matches: 1.

The table lists this clonotype with a few counts. The DNA of the CDR3 is TGTGCCAGCAGTGAAGAGCCGAGCACCGGGGAGCTGTTTTTT. This sequence encodes CASSEEPSTGELFF. V and J are TRBV2 and TRBJ2-2, with D hard to call. CDR3 length equals 14 residues. Germline CDR1 reads SNHLY; CDR2 reads FYNNEI. With 1 base removed from V and 4 bases from J, the gap between germline ends came to 7 bases.

This clonotype was recorded a few times. The chain links TRBV9 to TRBJ2-5; no definite D call. Trimming removed 3 bases at V and 2 bases at J, with 5 bases between. This CDR3 is 12 amino acids long. The germline V gene encodes CDR1 SGDLS and CDR2 YYNGEE. In DNA, the CDR3 is TGTGCCAGCAGCGAGAATCAAGAGACCCAGTACTTC. The encoded protein is CASSENQETQYF.

This clonotype was detected ten times or more. The chain carries TRBV24-1 and TRBJ2-3; TRBD2 matches 7 bases. This CDR3 comprises 16 residues. Germline V CDR1 and CDR2: KGHDR, SFDVKD. Trimming cost V 7 bases and J 0 bases; bases outside gene matches: 9. Here the CDR3 reads CATSLRLASSTDTQYF. The CDR3 coding sequence is TGTGCCACCAGCCTCCGACTAGCTTCAAGCACAGATACGCAGTATTTT.

J is TRBJ2-1 and V is TRBV6-1, with D perhaps being TRBD1 or TRBD2 (6 bases each). Germline V gene data show CDR1 as MNHNS and CDR2 as SASEGT. The V end was cut by 5 bases, the J end by 7 bases, with 12 bases between. The CDR3 consists of 13 residues. The CDR3 region has the DNA TGTGCCAGCAGTCCCACGGGGGCTAATGAGCAGTTCTTC. Amino acid sequence: CASSPTGANEQFF.

The sample holds a few counts of this clonotype. V gene TRBV4-1 combines with J gene TRBJ2-3; the D is unclear. Germline CDR1 MGHRA, CDR2 YSYEKL. V was clipped by 5 bases and J by 3 bases, with 15 bases between them. The CDR3 is 15 amino acids. The DNA of the CDR3 is TGCGCCAGCAGCGAAGCCACAATTCGGACAGATACGCAGTATTTT. Protein: CASSEATIRTDTQYF.

This chain uses TRBV27 with TRBJ2-2; D is unresolved. Per germline, CDR1 MNHEY and CDR2 SMNVEV (reference sequence). V was cut by 10 bases and J by 0 bases, with 15 bases left in between. The CDR3 sequence is 15 residues long. The CDR3 nucleotides are TGTGCCATAAAGGCGCACGGGTCGAACACCGGGGAGCTGTTTTTT. Amino acids: CAIKAHGSNTGELFF.

The chain recombines TRBV5-1 with TRBJ2-7, with 10 bases lining up with TRBD1. CDR3 length: 14 residues. After removal of 6 bases from V and 7 bases from J, the junction contained 10 bases not matched to a gene. The germline V gene has CDR1 SGHRS and CDR2 YFSETQ. The CDR3 region has the DNA TGCGCCAGCAACACCGGGACAGGGGCGCGGGAGCAGTACTTC. Its translation is CASNTGTGAREQYF. Variable domain in full (rest from reference TRBV5-1 and TRBJ2-7): KAGVTQTPRYLIKTRGQQVTLSCSPISGHRSVSWYQQTPGQGLQFLFEYFSETQRNKGNFPGRFSGRQFSNSRSEMNVSTLELGDSALYLCASNTGTGAREQYFGPGTRLTVT.

The chain employs TRBV12-3 or TRBV12-4 and TRBJ1-3; 8 bases line up with TRBD1. This CDR3 is 16 amino acids long. After removal of 4 bases from V and 0 bases from J, the junction contained 5 bases not matched to a gene. This CDR3 is CASSSWTGHSGNTIYF. The CDR3 DNA follows: TGTGCCAGCAGTTCTTGGACAGGGCACTCTGGAAACACCATATATTTT.

The table lists this clonotype with many counts. The chain uses TRBV30 and TRBJ2-1, with 10 bases aligning to TRBD2. The CDR3 loop spans 16 amino acids. The V and J ends lost 3 bases and 6 bases, in that order; junction bases with no gene match: 11. Looked up from germline, CDR1 is GTSNPN and CDR2 is SVGIG (reference sequence). CDR3 protein: CAWRGQRGGLFNEQFF. CDR3 sequence (DNA): TGTGCCTGGAGGGGTCAGCGGGGGGGCCTGTTCAATGAGCAGTTCTTC.

This clonotype showed up just a few times. V usage is TRBV7-9 and J usage is TRBJ2-1, with D hard to call. The V end lost 4 bases, the J end lost 10 bases, and 8 bases lay between the germline ends. This CDR3 spans 11 amino acids. The germline V gene encodes CDR1 SEHNR and CDR2 FQNEAQ (reference sequence). CDR3 DNA: TGTGCCAGCAGCTCGGGTCGGGAGCAGTTCTTC. The encoded protein is CASSSGREQFF.

This rearrangement joins TRBV19 to TRBJ2-3, with 7 bases identical to TRBD1. The V segment lost 6 bases and the J segment 2 bases; nucleotides outside the gene matches: 8. This CDR3 is built from 15 residues. Germline V gives CDR1 LNHDA, CDR2 SQIVND (reference sequence). The CDR3 sequence is CASSIRDRLTDTQYF. The CDR3 nucleotides read TGTGCCAGTAGCATCCGGGACAGACTCACAGATACGCAGTATTTT.

In DNA, the CDR3 is TGCAGTGCTAGAGCTAGCGGGGGCACAGATACGCAGTATTTT. Residues: CSARASGGTDTQYF. The chain recombines TRBV20-1 with TRBJ2-3; 9 nucleotides line up with TRBD2. The CDR3 length is 14 residues. J lost 1 base, V lost 1 base, and 0 bases had no gene match. The germline CDR1 and CDR2 sequences are DFQATT and SNEGSKA (reference sequence).

This clonotype appeared a few times. The chain is built from TRBV4-3 and TRBJ2-4; TRBD1 matches 9 bases. The CDR3 is 17 amino acids. The germline CDR1 and CDR2 sequences are LGHNA and YSLEER. The V gene end was trimmed by 6 bases and the J gene end by 8 bases; junction bases not matched to a gene: 17. The CDR3 bases are TGCGCCAGCAGTCCTAGGCCCCCCGGGACAGGGTCGGACATTCAGTACTTC. This translates into CASSPRPPGTGSDIQYF.

This clonotype was observed a few times. The V and J genes are TRBV6-4 and TRBJ2-2; possibly TRBD1 for D (6 bases). The ends were cut back, 4 bases at V and 3 bases at J, with 6 bases in the middle. Looked up from germline, CDR1 is MRHNA and CDR2 is SNTAGT. The CDR3 runs to 13 residues. The CDR3: CASSGQDTGELFF. For the CDR3, the DNA is TGTGCCAGCAGTGGACAGGACACCGGGGAGCTGTTTTTT.

In this sample, this clonotype turned up a few times. The rearrangement links TRBV20-1 to TRBJ2-7, with D unclear. The germline V and J ends were trimmed by 6 bases and 0 bases, with 15 bases remaining between them. Germline CDR1 DFQATT, CDR2 SNEGSKA (reference sequence). CDR3 size: 14 residues. CDR3 loop: CSAEPVGNSYEQYF. Written as DNA, the CDR3 is TGCAGTGCCGAACCGGTAGGCAACTCCTACGAGCAGTACTTC.

The chain is built from TRBV4-2 and TRBJ2-3; 8 bases match TRBD2. Trimming cost V 5 bases and J 6 bases; bases outside gene matches: 4. Germline V gives CDR1 LGHNA, CDR2 YNFKEQ. The CDR3 length is 13 residues. As DNA, the CDR3 is TGTGCCAGCAGCGAAGCGGGAGAGGATACGCAGTATTTT. It translates to CASSEAGEDTQYF.

The chain has TRBV27 and TRBJ2-1; TRBD2 is a possible D gene (5 bases). V shed 2 bases and J shed 0 bases, with 14 bases lying between them. CDR3 length: 17 amino acids. Germline V gives CDR1 MNHEY, CDR2 SMNVEV (reference sequence). DNA for the CDR3: TGTGCCAGCAGTTTAAACGGACTTCTCGCCTCCTACAATGAGCAGTTCTTC. Protein product: CASSLNGLLASYNEQFF.

This clonotype was seen ten or more times. The V call is TRBV5-1, the J call TRBJ2-7; the D is unclear. The germline gives CDR1 SGHRS, CDR2 YFSETQ. The CDR3 covers 14 residues. Trimming stripped 3 bases from V and 1 base from J, with 11 bases between. CDR3 sequence: CASSSLGLSYEQYF. The CDR3 DNA reads as TGCGCCAGCAGCTCCCTCGGGTTGTCCTACGAGCAGTACTTC.

The CDR3 region is CASSSPRERGGYTF. The CDR3 DNA reads TGTGCCAGCAGTTCTCCCCGGGAGCGGGGTGGCTACACCTTC. This chain joins TRBV6-6 and TRBJ1-2, with no clear D. CDR1 and CDR2 from the germline V gene are MNHNY and SVGAGI (reference sequence). V was clipped by 4 bases and J by 7 bases, with 16 bases between them. CDR3 length: 14 amino acids.

This clonotype was counted a few times. J is TRBJ1-5 and V is TRBV5-1; 11 bases map to TRBD1. J gave up 7 bases and V 1 base, and 7 bases lay outside the gene matches. CDR3 length: 16 residues. Per germline, CDR1 SGHRS and CDR2 YFSETQ. CDR3 region: CASSLSGTGGGQPQHF. In DNA, the CDR3 is TGCGCCAGCAGCTTGTCCGGGACAGGGGGTGGCCAGCCCCAGCATTTT.